This TCR beta chain was captured in a study of T cells in Graves' hyperthyroidism and ophthalmopathy. V was pared by 4 bases and J by 7 bases, with 10 bases of the junction left unmatched. Germline CDR1 and CDR2: SNHLY and FYNNEI. There are 15 residues in the CDR3. This clonotype was observed many times. TCR beta CDR3 regions were amplified from RNA. The HTBI set primed first-round TCR CDR3 RT-PCR. TCRdb reprocessed the multiplex PCR reads with MiXCR, giving one entry per CDR3 protein. The table has about 600,000 distinct CDR3 sequences, about 16% seen once. The receptor comes from a woman aged 40 to 50 with Graves' ophthalmopathy. Sample: blood. This chain uses TRBV2 with TRBJ2-1; 7 bases align to TRBD2. The CDR3 reads CASSVLAGGSNEQFF. The CDR3 bases are TGTGCCAGCAGTGTATTGGCTGGCGGGAGTAATGAGCAGTTCTTC.